Listed below are T cell receptor beta chains from one sample, sequenced in a study of PD-L1 blockade in urothelial cancer. The data were produced by immunoSEQ multiplex PCR, yet TCRdb's version contains in-frame clones alone and is incomplete. The data hold about 38,000 clones, with more than 70% observed a single time. Sample: PBMCs, taken around atezolizumab (anti-PD-L1) treatment. The receptor set was obtained from a man aged 55 to 70 with urothelial cancer. Each CDR3 is given with its conserved first and last residue. D genes are given only for firm matches. A clone size is listed for some rows: how often the clone was seen (once, few, many), or a class if it is expanded.

j_call d_call v_call clone_size cdr3_aa cdr3_nt
TRBJ1-2 TRBD1 TRBV6-5 once CASSPTGGIAGYTF TGTGCCAGCAGCCCGACAGGGGGCATTGCGGGCTACACCTTC
TRBJ2-1 NA TRBV2 NA CASSASSYYNEQFF TGTGCCAGCAGTGCCTCGTCCTATTACAATGAGCAGTTCTTC
TRBJ2-5 NA TRBV5-1 NA CASSPPGVGLETQYF TGCGCCAGCAGCCCCCCCGGGGTGGGCCTGGAGACCCAGTACTTC
TRBJ1-2 NA TRBV4-1 NA CASSQEVGANYGYTF TGCGCCAGCAGCCAAGAGGTGGGCGCTAACTATGGCTACACCTTC
TRBJ1-1 NA TRBV5-1 once CASSRDSQNTEAFF TGCGCCAGCAGCAGGGACTCCCAGAACACTGAAGCTTTCTTT
TRBJ1-2 NA TRBV27 once CASSLSKGDKGNYGYTF TGTGCCAGCAGTTTAAGTAAAGGGGATAAGGGAAACTATGGCTACACCTTC
TRBJ2-5 NA TRBV7-8 NA CASSPRPGTIQETQYF TGTGCCAGCAGTCCCCGACCCGGGACAATTCAAGAGACCCAGTACTTC
TRBJ2-5 TRBD1 TRBV29-1 NA CSVKGGAGIETQYF TGCAGCGTCAAAGGGGGCGCCGGGATAGAGACCCAGTACTTC
TRBJ2-2 NA TRBV6-5 NA CASSYGSTGELFF TGTGCCAGCAGCTACGGCAGCACCGGGGAGCTGTTTTTT
TRBJ2-2 TRBD1 TRBV28 NA CASKTYVTGRTGELFF TGTGCCAGCAAAACTTACGTGACAGGGCGAACCGGGGAGCTGTTTTTT
TRBJ2-7 NA TRBV11-2 few CASSLEGAAYEQYF TGTGCCAGCAGCTTAGAGGGGGCGGCCTACGAGCAGTACTTC
TRBJ2-7 TRBD2 TRBV15 NA CATSRVTGAGGYYEQYF TGTGCCACCAGCAGAGTGACCGGGGCGGGGGGATATTACGAGCAGTACTTC
TRBJ1-1 NA TRBV7-9 NA CASSLSMNTEAFF TGTGCCAGCAGTTTGAGTATGAACACTGAAGCTTTCTTT
TRBJ1-1 TRBD1 TRBV5-4 few CASSLVQGKAFF TGTGCCAGCAGCTTGGTACAGGGGAAAGCTTTCTTT
TRBJ2-7 NA TRBV5-1 NA CASSMEGGSYEQYF TGCGCCAGCAGTATGGAAGGGGGTTCCTACGAGCAGTACTTC
TRBJ2-2 NA TRBV7-2 NA CASSLATYTGELFF TGTGCCAGCAGCTTAGCTACATACACCGGGGAGCTGTTTTTT
TRBJ2-7 NA TRBV7-9 NA CASTTGTYEQYF TGTGCCAGCACCACAGGCACCTACGAGCAGTACTTC
TRBJ2-7 NA TRBV29-1 NA CSVGSGVIEQYF TGCAGCGTTGGCTCAGGGGTGATCGAGCAGTACTTC
TRBJ2-2 NA TRBV7-2 NA CASRPGYRNTGELFF TGTGCCAGCAGGCCGGGGTACCGGAACACCGGGGAGCTGTTTTTT
TRBJ1-2 NA TRBV28 NA CASLDGATNYGYTF TGTGCCAGCCTGGATGGGGCCACTAACTATGGCTACACCTTC
TRBJ2-3 TRBD2 TRBV29-1 NA CSVGEGNTDTQYF TGCAGCGTTGGGGAGGGAAACACAGATACGCAGTATTTT
TRBJ1-6 NA TRBV7-9 NA CASSLGDYNSPLHF TGTGCCAGCAGCTTAGGCGACTATAATTCACCCCTCCACTTT
TRBJ2-2 TRBD1 TRBV2 NA CASSRTGGEAGELFF TGTGCCAGCAGTAGGACAGGGGGCGAAGCCGGGGAGCTGTTTTTT
TRBJ2-1 NA TRBV28 NA CASSQGDDGDNEQFF TGTGCCAGCAGTCAAGGGGATGACGGCGACAATGAGCAGTTCTTC
TRBJ2-6 NA TRBV5-1 NA CASSTAVGANVLTF TGCGCCAGCAGCACCGCGGTTGGGGCCAACGTCCTGACTTTC
TRBJ1-4 NA TRBV7-2 NA CASSPAPTTNEKLFF TGTGCCAGCAGCCCCGCGCCTACAACTAATGAAAAACTGTTTTTT
TRBJ1-4 TRBD1 TRBV2 NA CASKGQGAGTNEKLFF TGTGCCAGCAAAGGTCAGGGGGCTGGAACTAATGAAAAACTGTTTTTT
TRBJ1-2 TRBD1 TRBV4-2 NA CASSQETGGYGYTF TGTGCCAGCAGCCAGGAGACAGGGGGTTATGGCTACACCTTC
TRBJ2-5 TRBD2 TRBV10-3 NA CAISEGTSGSIETQYF TGTGCCATCAGTGAAGGGACTAGCGGGAGCATTGAGACCCAGTACTTC
TRBJ2-5 TRBD2 TRBV6-6 NA CASRPLAGHGDQYF TGTGCCAGCAGACCTCTAGCGGGGCACGGGGACCAGTACTTC
TRBJ2-2 NA TRBV29-1 NA CSVQEGRTGELFF TGCAGCGTTCAGGAGGGCCGTACCGGGGAGCTGTTTTTT
TRBJ2-7 TRBD1 TRBV11-2 NA CASSVGQGASYEQYF TGTGCCAGCAGCGTGGGACAGGGGGCCTCCTACGAGCAGTACTTC
TRBJ2-1 TRBD1 TRBV6-6 NA CASRTRTGGNYNEQFF TGTGCCAGCAGAACTCGGACAGGGGGGAATTACAATGAGCAGTTCTTC
TRBJ1-1 NA TRBV4-1 few CASSVQGPTEAFF TGCGCCAGCAGCGTACAGGGTCCCACTGAAGCTTTCTTT
TRBJ2-5 TRBD2 TRBV7-6 once CASSLNAGGQETQYF TGTGCCAGCAGCTTGAATGCGGGGGGACAAGAGACCCAGTACTTC
TRBJ1-1 NA TRBV28 NA CASGTPGTTGEAFF TGTGCCAGCGGAACTCCAGGGACAACTGGGGAAGCTTTCTTT
TRBJ1-2 NA TRBV12-5 few CASGLMSGHGKYGYTF TGTGCTAGTGGTTTGATGTCGGGACATGGGAAATATGGCTACACCTTC